This is a list of T cell receptor beta chains from one sample in a study of T cell repertoires in cytomegalovirus infection. What these receptors recognize is not known. One entry per CDR3 protein results from TCRdb running MiXCR on the reads. The table has around 540,000 distinct CDR3 sequences, about 33% seen once. Source: cultured PBMCs, taken from culture after CMV antigen stimulation. These receptors originate from a human donor in good health (CMV status not recorded). Some clones in this sample may be carry-over from other donors' samples. Both conserved end residues are part of each CDR3. D genes are given only for firm matches. The size of a clone is reported for some rows only, either as once, few or many, or as a class for expanded clones.

J: TRBJ2-3; size: few; D: TRBD2; V: TRBV7-2; DNA: TGTGCCAGCAGCCGTAGCGGGTTTACAGATACGCAGTATTTT; CDR3: CASSRSGFTDTQYF
J: TRBJ1-2; size: few; D: NA; V: TRBV6-2/TRBV6-3; DNA: TGTGCCAGCAGACCCCAAGCGGCCACACGTGGCTACACCTTC; CDR3: CASRPQAATRGYTF
J: TRBJ1-5; size: NA; D: NA; V: TRBV30; DNA: TGTGCCTGGAGTGCCCTTAGCAATCAGCCCCAGCATTTT; CDR3: CAWSALSNQPQHF
J: TRBJ2-1; size: NA; D: NA; V: TRBV19; DNA: TGTGCCAGTAGTACGCAGGGCCGGGGGAATGAGCAGTTCTTC; CDR3: CASSTQGRGNEQFF
J: TRBJ2-1; size: few; D: TRBD2; V: TRBV11-2; DNA: TGTGCCAGCAGCTTAATTGTTACTAGCGGGAGAGTCCATGAGCAGTTCTTC; CDR3: CASSLIVTSGRVHEQFF
J: TRBJ1-4; size: NA; D: NA; V: TRBV6-5; DNA: TGTGCCAGCAGTTACCGACCGGCCGGTAATGAAAAACTGTTTTTT; CDR3: CASSYRPAGNEKLFF
J: TRBJ2-1; size: few; D: TRBD2; V: TRBV6-4; DNA: TGTGCCAGCAGTGATCGCCCGGGACTAGCCTACAATGAGCAGTTCTTC; CDR3: CASSDRPGLAYNEQFF
J: TRBJ1-4; size: NA; D: NA; V: TRBV20-1; DNA: TGCAGTGCCCCTCGCGCAACTAATGAAAAACTGTTTTTT; CDR3: CSAPRATNEKLFF
J: TRBJ1-4; size: few; D: NA; V: TRBV7-9; DNA: TGTGCCAGCAGCCTTAGGTCCGGGGAAAAACTGTTTTTT; CDR3: CASSLRSGEKLFF
J: TRBJ2-1; size: few; D: TRBD2; V: TRBV11-2; DNA: TGTGCCAGCAGCTCCGGGACTAGCCCAGCCAATGAGCAGTTCTTC; CDR3: CASSSGTSPANEQFF
J: TRBJ2-1; size: many; D: NA; V: TRBV6-5; DNA: TGTGCCAGCGGGAGGAGCTCCTACAATGAGCAGTTCTTC; CDR3: CASGRSSYNEQFF
J: TRBJ1-3; size: few; D: NA; V: TRBV7-6; DNA: TGTGCCAGCAGCTTAGCAGGGGACTCTGGAAACACCATATATTTT; CDR3: CASSLAGDSGNTIYF
J: TRBJ2-6; size: few; D: TRBD2; V: TRBV6-1; DNA: TGTGCCAGCAGTTCGGGGGGAGGCAGCCGGGCCAACGTCCTGACTTTC; CDR3: CASSSGGGSRANVLTF
J: TRBJ2-1; size: few; D: NA; V: TRBV27; DNA: TGTGCCAGCAGTTTGACAGGCAGGAGCTCCTACAATGAGCAGTTCTTC; CDR3: CASSLTGRSSYNEQFF
J: TRBJ2-7; size: NA; D: TRBD2; V: TRBV7-4; DNA: TGTGCCAGCAGCTTATCCTTTAGCGGGAGGAACTACGAGCAGTACTTC; CDR3: CASSLSFSGRNYEQYF
J: TRBJ2-3; size: NA; D: NA; V: TRBV7-3; DNA: TGTGCCAGCAGCTTAAGAACTCCCACCCTCACAGATACGCAGTATTTT; CDR3: CASSLRTPTLTDTQYF
J: TRBJ2-2; size: NA; D: TRBD2; V: TRBV10-3; DNA: TGTGCCACGGGGACTAGCGGGAGGATCGCCGGGGAGCTGTTTTTT; CDR3: CATGTSGRIAGELFF
J: TRBJ1-1; size: NA; D: NA; V: TRBV7-9; DNA: TGTGCCAGCAGCTTATCCGGGGGCCTGTACACTGAAGCTTTCTTT; CDR3: CASSLSGGLYTEAFF
J: TRBJ2-4; size: many; D: NA; V: TRBV7-4; DNA: TGTGCCAGCAGCTTATTAAAAGGGCACATTCAGTACTTC; CDR3: CASSLLKGHIQYF
J: TRBJ2-1; size: few; D: NA; V: TRBV7-8; DNA: TGTGCCAGCAGCCGGGAGCGTGGGACCAAGTTCTTC; CDR3: CASSRERGTKFF
J: TRBJ2-1; size: few; D: NA; V: TRBV7-2; DNA: TGTGCCAGCAGCTTAGTTCGGGATAGTGATGAGCAGTTCTTC; CDR3: CASSLVRDSDEQFF
J: TRBJ1-1; size: NA; D: TRBD1; V: TRBV19; DNA: TGTGCCAGTACTGAGCCGGGACAGAAGAACACTGAAGCTTTCTTT; CDR3: CASTEPGQKNTEAFF
J: TRBJ1-3; size: few; D: TRBD1; V: TRBV28; DNA: TGTGCCAGCCGCGAGAGGGGGCACACCATATATTTT; CDR3: CASRERGHTIYF
J: TRBJ2-4; size: many; D: TRBD2; V: TRBV7-2; DNA: TGTGCCAGCAGCTTAGCGCAATGGAGCGGGAGGTCCTTAGCCAAAAACATTCAGTACTTC; CDR3: CASSLAQWSGRSLAKNIQYF
J: TRBJ2-7; size: many; D: NA; V: TRBV6-2/TRBV6-3; DNA: TGTGCCAGCAGTTTGCGTTCCTACGAGCAGTACTTC; CDR3: CASSLRSYEQYF
J: TRBJ1-1; size: NA; D: TRBD1; V: TRBV7-8; DNA: TGTGCCAGCAGCCCTGTTCCCTCCGACAGGGGGCTAGCTTTCTTT; CDR3: CASSPVPSDRGLAFF
J: TRBJ1-1; size: few; D: NA; V: TRBV2; DNA: TGTGCCAGCAGTAAAGGCAGGGTGAACACTGAAGCTTTCTTT; CDR3: CASSKGRVNTEAFF
J: TRBJ2-5; size: NA; D: TRBD1; V: TRBV4-1; DNA: TGCGCCAGCAGCCAAGGGAGTGTGGACAGGGAAGAGACCCAGTACTTC; CDR3: CASSQGSVDREETQYF
J: TRBJ2-1; size: NA; D: TRBD2; V: TRBV20-1; DNA: TGCAGTGCTAAAACTAGCGGGGTAACCTCCTACAATGAGCAGTTCTTC; CDR3: CSAKTSGVTSYNEQFF
J: TRBJ2-1; size: NA; D: TRBD1; V: TRBV12-3/TRBV12-4; DNA: TGTGCCAGCAGGAAAGGGGGCTCCCTTTCCAATGAGCAGTTCTTC; CDR3: CASRKGGSLSNEQFF
J: TRBJ1-2; size: NA; D: NA; V: TRBV29-1; DNA: TGCAGCGTTGTGGACCAATACAACTATGGCTACACCTTC; CDR3: CSVVDQYNYGYTF
J: TRBJ2-5; size: few; D: NA; V: TRBV4-1; DNA: TGCGCCAGCAGCCAAGTCGTGAACAGCCCCCAAGAGACCCAGTACTTC; CDR3: CASSQVVNSPQETQYF
J: TRBJ2-1; size: once; D: NA; V: TRBV24-1; DNA: TGTGCCACCAGTGATTTGGGGGCCGAGCAGTTCTTC; CDR3: CATSDLGAEQFF
J: TRBJ2-3; size: many; D: TRBD2; V: TRBV7-2; DNA: TGTGCCAGCAGCTTAGGGGGACTAGCGGGAGATACGCAGTATTTT; CDR3: CASSLGGLAGDTQYF
J: TRBJ2-1; size: NA; D: TRBD1; V: TRBV4-1; DNA: TGCGCCAGCAGCCAACTGACAGGGGCAAAGCAGTTCTTC; CDR3: CASSQLTGAKQFF
J: TRBJ2-3; size: NA; D: NA; V: TRBV18; DNA: TGTGCCAGCTCACCACCGACACTTGATACGCAGTATTTT; CDR3: CASSPPTLDTQYF
J: TRBJ1-3; size: NA; D: TRBD1; V: TRBV7-9; DNA: TGTGCCAGCAGCCTCGGGACAGGGATGAGAAACACCATATATTTT; CDR3: CASSLGTGMRNTIYF
J: TRBJ2-4; size: NA; D: NA; V: TRBV28; DNA: TGTGCCAGCAGCGCAGCGGGACAGGTAGCCAAAAACATTCAGTACTTC; CDR3: CASSAAGQVAKNIQYF
J: TRBJ2-1; size: few; D: TRBD2; V: TRBV12-5; DNA: TGTGCTAGTGGTTTGATGCTACTAGCGGGAGTCCATGAGCAGTTCTTC; CDR3: CASGLMLLAGVHEQFF
J: TRBJ1-1; size: NA; D: TRBD1; V: TRBV19; DNA: TGTGCCAGTAGCCCAAAGGGACAGTCGAACACTGAAGCTTTCTTT; CDR3: CASSPKGQSNTEAFF
J: TRBJ1-5; size: NA; D: NA; V: TRBV24-1; DNA: TGTGCCACCAGTGATTGGGGCAGCAATCAGCCCCAGCATTTT; CDR3: CATSDWGSNQPQHF